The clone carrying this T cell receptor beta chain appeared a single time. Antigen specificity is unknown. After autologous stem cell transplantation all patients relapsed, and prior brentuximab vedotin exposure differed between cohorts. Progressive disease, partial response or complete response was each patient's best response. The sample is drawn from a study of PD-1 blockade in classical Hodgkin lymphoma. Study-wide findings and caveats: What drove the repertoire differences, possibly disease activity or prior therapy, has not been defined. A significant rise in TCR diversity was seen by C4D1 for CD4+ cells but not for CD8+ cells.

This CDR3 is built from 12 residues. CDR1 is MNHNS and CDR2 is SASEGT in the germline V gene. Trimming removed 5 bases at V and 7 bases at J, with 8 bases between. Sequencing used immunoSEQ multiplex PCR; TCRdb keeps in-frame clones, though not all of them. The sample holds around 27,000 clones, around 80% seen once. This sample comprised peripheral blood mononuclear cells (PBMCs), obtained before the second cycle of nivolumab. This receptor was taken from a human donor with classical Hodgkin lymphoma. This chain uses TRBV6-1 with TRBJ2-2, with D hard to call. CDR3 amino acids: CASSPVVGELFF. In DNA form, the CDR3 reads TGTGCCAGCAGTCCGGTTGTCGGGGAGCTGTTTTTT.